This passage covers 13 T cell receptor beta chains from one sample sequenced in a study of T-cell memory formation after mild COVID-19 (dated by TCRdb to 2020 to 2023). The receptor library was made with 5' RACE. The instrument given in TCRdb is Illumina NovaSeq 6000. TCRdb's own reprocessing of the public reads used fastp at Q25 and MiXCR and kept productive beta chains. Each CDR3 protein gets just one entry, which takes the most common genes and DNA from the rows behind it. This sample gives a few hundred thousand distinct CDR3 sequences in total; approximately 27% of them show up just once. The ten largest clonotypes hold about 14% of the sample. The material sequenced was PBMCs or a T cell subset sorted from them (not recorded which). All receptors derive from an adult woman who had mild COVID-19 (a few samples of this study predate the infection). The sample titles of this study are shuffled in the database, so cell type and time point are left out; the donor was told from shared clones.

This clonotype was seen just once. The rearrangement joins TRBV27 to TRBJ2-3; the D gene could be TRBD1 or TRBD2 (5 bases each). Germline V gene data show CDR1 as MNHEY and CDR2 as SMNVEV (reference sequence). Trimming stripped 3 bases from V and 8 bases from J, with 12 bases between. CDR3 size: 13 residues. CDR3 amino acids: CASSLGVFGTQYF. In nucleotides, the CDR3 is TGTGCCAGCAGTTTGGGGGTATTCGGTACGCAGTATTTT.

The DNA for the CDR3 is TGTGCCAGCAGCTTGTTTGGGGGACAGACTACAGATACGCAGTATTTT. This encodes CASSLFGGQTTDTQYF. This chain links TRBV5-8 with TRBJ2-3, with 7 positions matching TRBD1. The V gene's germline CDR1 is SGHTS and CDR2 YDEGEE. The CDR3 covers 16 residues. V lost 1 base, J lost 3 bases, and 8 bases stayed unmatched.

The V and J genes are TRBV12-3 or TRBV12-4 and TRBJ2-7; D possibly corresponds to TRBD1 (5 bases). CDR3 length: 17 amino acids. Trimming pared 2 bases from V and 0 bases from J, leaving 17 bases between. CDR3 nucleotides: TGTGCCAGCAGTTTATCTCCCCTCAGGGCGTCCTCCTACGAGCAGTACTTC. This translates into CASSLSPLRASSYEQYF.

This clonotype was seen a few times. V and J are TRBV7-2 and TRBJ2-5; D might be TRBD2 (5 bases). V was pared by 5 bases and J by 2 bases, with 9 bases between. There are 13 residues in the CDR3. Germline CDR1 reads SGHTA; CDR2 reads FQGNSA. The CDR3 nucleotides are TGTGCCAGCAGCCCCGACTATCAAGAGACCCAGTACTTC. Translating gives CASSPDYQETQYF.

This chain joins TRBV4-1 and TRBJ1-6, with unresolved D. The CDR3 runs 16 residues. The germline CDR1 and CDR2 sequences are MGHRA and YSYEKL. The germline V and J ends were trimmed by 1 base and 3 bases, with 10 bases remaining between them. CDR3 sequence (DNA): TGCGCCAGCAGCCAAGCTGAGGGCCTCTATAATTCACCCCTCCACTTT. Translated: CASSQAEGLYNSPLHF.

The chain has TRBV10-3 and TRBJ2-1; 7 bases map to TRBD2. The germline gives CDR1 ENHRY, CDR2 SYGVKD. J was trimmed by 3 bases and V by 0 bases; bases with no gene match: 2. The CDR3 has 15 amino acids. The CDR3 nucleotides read TGTGCCATCAGTGAGTCAGGGGAGGGCTACAATGAGCAGTTCTTC. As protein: CAISESGEGYNEQFF.

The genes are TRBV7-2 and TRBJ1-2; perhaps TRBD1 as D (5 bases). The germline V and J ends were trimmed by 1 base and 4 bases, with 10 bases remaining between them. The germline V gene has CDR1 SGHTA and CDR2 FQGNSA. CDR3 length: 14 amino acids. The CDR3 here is CASSLVGASYGYTF. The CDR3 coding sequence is TGTGCCAGCAGCTTAGTAGGGGCGAGCTATGGCTACACCTTC.

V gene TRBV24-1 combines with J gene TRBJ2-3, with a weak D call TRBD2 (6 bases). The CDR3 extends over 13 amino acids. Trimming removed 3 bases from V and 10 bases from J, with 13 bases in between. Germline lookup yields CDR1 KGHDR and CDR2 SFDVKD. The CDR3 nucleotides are TGTGCCACCAGTGATCCGGGACTTGTGGCGCAGTATTTT. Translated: CATSDPGLVAQYF.

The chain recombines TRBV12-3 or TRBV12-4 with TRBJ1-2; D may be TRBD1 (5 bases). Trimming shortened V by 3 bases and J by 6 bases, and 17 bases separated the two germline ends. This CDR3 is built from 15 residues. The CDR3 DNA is TGTGCCAGCAGTTTGGGGCAGGGAACTAGGGATGGCTACACCTTC. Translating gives CASSLGQGTRDGYTF.

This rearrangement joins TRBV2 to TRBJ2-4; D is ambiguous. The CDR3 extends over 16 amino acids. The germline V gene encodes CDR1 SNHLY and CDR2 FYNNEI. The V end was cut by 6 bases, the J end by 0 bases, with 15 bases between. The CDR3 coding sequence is TGTGCCAGCAGCGCCGACTTCCTCTTAGCCAAAAACATTCAGTACTTC. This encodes CASSADFLLAKNIQYF. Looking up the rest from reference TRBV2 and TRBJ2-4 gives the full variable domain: EPEVTQTPSHQVTQMGQEVILRCVPISNHLYFYWYRQILGQKVEFLVSFYNNEISEKSEIFDDQFSVERPDGSNFTLKIRSTKLEDSAMYFCASSADFLLAKNIQYFGAGTRLSVL.

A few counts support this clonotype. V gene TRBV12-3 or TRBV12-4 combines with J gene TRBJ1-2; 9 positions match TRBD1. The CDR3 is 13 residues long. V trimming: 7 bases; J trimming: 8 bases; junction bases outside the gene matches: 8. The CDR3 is CASTPGQGYGYTF. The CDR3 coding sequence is TGTGCCAGCACTCCGGGACAGGGATACGGCTACACCTTC.

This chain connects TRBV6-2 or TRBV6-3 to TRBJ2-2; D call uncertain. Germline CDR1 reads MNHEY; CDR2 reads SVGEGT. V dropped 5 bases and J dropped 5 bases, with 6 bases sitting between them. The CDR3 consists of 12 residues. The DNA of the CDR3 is TGTGCCAGCAGTGCTGAAACCGGGGAGCTGTTTTTT. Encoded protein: CASSAETGELFF.

This CDR3 is CASRQTSTDTQYF. The CDR3 nucleotides read TGTGCCAGCCGACAAACTAGCACAGATACGCAGTATTTT. The chain is built from TRBV12-3 or TRBV12-4 and TRBJ2-3; D gene uncertain. Trimming cost V 8 bases and J 0 bases, with 9 bases left between them. CDR3 length: 13 residues.